This T cell receptor (beta chain) is from a study of blood T cell repertoires in COVID-19. In the study overall: The analysed material was cDNA or gDNA that came from T cells, B-cell-depleted T cells, or PBMCs.

Source study methods: Amplified reference gene primers provided the basis for estimating nucleated cell counts. Measured with immunoSEQ multiplex PCR; TCRdb has only the in-frame clones, and not every one. The V and J calls and clone size were taken over from that table, and D and trimming were inferred from the DNA. The table has approximately 260,000 clones, around 90% seen once. This CDR3 has 16 residues. Trimming removed 4 bases from V and 1 base from J; junction bases left unmatched: 1. The germline V gene encodes CDR1 KGHDR and CDR2 SFDVKD. The material sequenced was peripheral blood. The chain carries TRBV24-1 and TRBJ2-2; the match to TRBD2 covers 11 bases. The source of this sequence is a man aged 50 to 60 with acute or convalescent COVID-19. The CDR3 DNA reads as TGTGCCACCAGTGACACTAGCGGGGGGAACACCGGGGAGCTGTTTTTT. This gives the protein CATSDTSGGNTGELFF.